This T cell receptor beta chain was sequenced for a study of neurological immune-mediated disorders. Study-wide findings and caveats: Multiple sclerosis patients had less TCR clonal expansion than even healthy controls, unlike HTLV-1-associated myelopathy.

The V end was cut by 2 bases, the J end by 0 bases, with 13 bases between. Germline CDR1 is SGHTA and CDR2 is FQGTGA. The CDR3 sequence is 16 residues long. Volunteers attending a blood bank in Maryland, USA, served as healthy controls. The cDNA was produced through 5'RACE with 10-nucleotide random UMIs. TCRdb redid the calling of the 5' RACE reads with MiXCR, one entry per CDR3 protein. The sample has tens of thousands of distinct CDR3 sequences, over 5.5% seen once. Many counts were recorded for this clonotype. No antigen is known for it. The sequence was collected from a man between 18 and 35 years old in good health. This chain links TRBV7-3 with TRBJ1-1; D is unclear. Specimen: CD8+ T cells from blood. CDR3 bases: TGTGCCAGCAGCTTAGGGTCAGGCTTCATGAACACTGAAGCTTTCTTT. Translating gives CASSLGSGFMNTEAFF.